This paragraph covers one T cell receptor beta chain sequence. These data are taken from a study of blood T cell repertoires in COVID-19. Study-level background: COVID-19 samples, acute and convalescent, were from the United States, Italy and Spain. Sample material is recorded as cDNA or gDNA derived from T cells, B-cell-depleted T cells, or PBMCs.

Per the study methods: Counts of nucleated cells, estimated from reference gene primer amplification, were obtained. Repertoires were generated with immunoSEQ multiplex PCR, while TCRdb's copy carries only in-frame clones and drops some. That table gives V, J and clone size, and the DNA gave D and trimming. The sample gives about 120,000 clones, less than 90% of which show up once; about a quarter is in the top ten. This CDR3 contains 12 residues. Germline V gene sequence: CDR1 ENHRY, CDR2 SYGVKD. V lost 6 bases, J lost 6 bases, and 3 bases stayed unmatched. The rearrangement joins TRBV10-3 to TRBJ2-7; 9 positions agree with TRBD1. The source material was peripheral blood. This TCR came from a woman aged 80 or over with acute or convalescent COVID-19. CDR3 protein: CAISGTGFEQYF. In DNA form, the CDR3 reads TGTGCCATCAGCGGGACAGGGTTCGAGCAGTACTTC.